Many counts were recorded for the clone carrying this T cell receptor (beta chain). Germline V gene data show CDR1 as SEHNR and CDR2 as FQNEAQ (reference sequence). The CDR3 consists of 16 residues. Trimming took off 1 base at V and 0 bases at J, with 10 bases between the two ends. Preparing the TCRbeta library involved the use of unique molecular identifiers. TCRdb ran MiXCR on the PCR reads and lists one entry per CDR3 protein. The top ten hold approximately 5.4% of the sample, which has 490,000 or so distinct CDR3 sequences, around an eighth seen once. The data are from a study of T-cell reconstitution after alpha-beta-depleted transplantation in children.

J is TRBJ2-4 and V is TRBV7-9; no clear D. This receptor was obtained from a human donor who donated a stem cell graft to a child with combined immunodeficiency. The sample was PBMCs from the stem cell graft donor, taken from the stem cell graft. The CDR3 DNA is TGTGCCAGCAGCTTAGGGGCCGGGCTAGCCAAAAACATTCAGTACTTC. Protein: CASSLGAGLAKNIQYF. The variable domain in full, completed from reference TRBV7-9 and TRBJ2-4, reads DTGVSQNPRHKITKRGQNVTFRCDPISEHNRLYWYRQTLGQGPEFLTYFQNEAQLEKSRLLSDRFSAERPKGSFSTLEIQRTEQGDSAMYLCASSLGAGLAKNIQYFGAGTRLSVL.